The 26 T cell receptor beta chains presented below share a single source sample, sequenced in a study of cytomegalovirus exposure and HLA in healthy donors. The PCR ran on 60 Vbeta and 13 Jbeta primers. Some clones are missing from TCRdb's copy, which holds only in-frame ones; the method was immunoSEQ multiplex PCR. This sample has roughly 160,000 clones, with 75% to 90% found just once. The sequenced material came from PBMCs. All receptors derive from a male donor in good health and CMV-seronegative.

This chain uses TRBV9 with TRBJ2-3; 7 bases line up with TRBD2. V gave up 0 bases and J gave up 0 bases; unmatched junction bases: 7. The CDR3 has 17 amino acids. Germline values: CDR1 SGDLS, CDR2 YYNGEE. Written as DNA, the CDR3 is TGTGCCAGCAGCGTAGGGGGGGGGAAGGCTAGCACAGATACGCAGTATTTT. Protein sequence: CASSVGGGKASTDTQYF. The complete variable domain, with remaining parts taken from reference TRBV9 and TRBJ2-3, reads DSGVTQTPKHLITATGQRVTLRCSPRSGDLSVYWYQQSLDQGLQFLIQYYNGEERAKGNILERFSAQQFPDLHSELNLSSLELGDSALYFCASSVGGGKASTDTQYFGPGTRLTVL.

The chain carries TRBV7-2 and TRBJ2-7; the D gene is possibly TRBD1 (6 bases). Germline V gene sequence: CDR1 SGHTA, CDR2 FQGNSA. The CDR3 consists of 15 residues. V gave up 1 base and J gave up 4 bases, with 14 bases separating them. CDR3 residues: CASSLGGPGLYEQYF. The CDR3 DNA follows: TGTGCCAGCAGCTTAGGGGGGCCAGGGTTATACGAGCAGTACTTC.

This chain links TRBV6-1 with TRBJ1-2; 8 bases fit TRBD1. CDR3 size: 17 residues. The germline CDR1 and CDR2 sequences are MNHNS and SASEGT. The ends lost 4 bases at V and 0 bases at J; junction bases unmatched: 10. The CDR3 DNA follows: TGTGCCAGCAGTGCGGGGACAGGAATTACCACTAACTATGGCTACACCTTC. Its translation: CASSAGTGITTNYGYTF.

V is TRBV15 and J is TRBJ1-2, with 7 bases matching TRBD1. CDR3 size: 15 residues. V was pared by 4 bases and J by 1 base, with 6 bases of the junction left unmatched. CDR1 LNHNV and CDR2 YYDKDF come from the germline V gene (reference sequence). CDR3 loop: CATSKGQAVNYGYTF. The CDR3 nucleotides are TGTGCCACCAGCAAAGGACAGGCCGTTAACTATGGCTACACCTTC.

This clone was recorded once. The junction departs from the called germline gene at one end, perhaps through a read error. The chain is built from TRBV7-7 and TRBJ2-7; 9 nucleotides line up with TRBD1. Germline V gene sequence: CDR1 SSHAT, CDR2 FNYEAQ (reference sequence). There are 14 residues in the CDR3. The CDR3 DNA reads TGTGCTAGCAGCTTAACACAGGGGGCTAACGAGCAGTACTTC. Translating gives CASSLTQGANEQYF.

A single count supports this clone. DNA for the CDR3: TGTGCCAGCTCACAGGGGATGGGCTACACCTTC. This sequence encodes CASSQGMGYTF. The J gene is TRBJ1-2, the V gene TRBV7-9; 7 bases match TRBD1. The trim removed 8 bases at V and 8 bases at J, leaving 5 bases unmatched. The CDR3 sequence is 11 residues long. From germline, CDR1 is SEHNR and CDR2 FQNEAQ (reference sequence). The full variable domain, in which reference TRBV7-9 and TRBJ1-2 provide the parts outside the CDR3, is DTGVSQNPRHKITKRGQNVTFRCDPISEHNRLYWYRQTLGQGPEFLTYFQNEAQLEKSRLLSDRFSAERPKGSFSTLEIQRTEQGDSAMYLCASSQGMGYTFGSGTRLTVV.

CDR3: CASSAQGPNTGELFF. CDR3 bases: TGTGCCAGCAGTGCACAGGGCCCGAACACCGGGGAGCTGTTTTTT. The chain carries TRBV2 and TRBJ2-2, with D tentatively TRBD1 (6 bases). This CDR3 spans 15 amino acids. V was cut by 4 bases and J by 0 bases, with 9 bases left in between. CDR1 and CDR2 (germline): SNHLY, FYNNEI.

This rearrangement joins TRBV9 to TRBJ1-3; D remains ambiguous. The V and J ends lost 0 bases and 0 bases respectively, with 10 bases between them. Germline V CDR1 and CDR2: SGDLS, YYNGEE. The length of the CDR3 is 16 residues. The CDR3 nucleotides are TGTGCCAGCAGCGTAGAACCAGGATACTCTGGAAACACCATATATTTT. Encoded protein: CASSVEPGYSGNTIYF. Full variable domain (remainder filled in from reference TRBV9 and TRBJ1-3): DSGVTQTPKHLITATGQRVTLRCSPRSGDLSVYWYQQSLDQGLQFLIQYYNGEERAKGNILERFSAQQFPDLHSELNLSSLELGDSALYFCASSVEPGYSGNTIYFGEGSWLTVV.

The J gene is TRBJ1-1, the V gene TRBV10-3, with D possibly being TRBD1 (5 bases). Germline CDR1 is ENHRY and CDR2 is SYGVKD. V dropped 10 bases and J dropped 1 base, with 13 bases sitting between them. This CDR3 comprises 13 residues. The chain's CDR3 is CATNPGGNTEAFF. Written as DNA, the CDR3 is TGTGCCACGAACCCCGGGGGGAACACTGAAGCTTTCTTT.

The chain employs TRBV7-6 and TRBJ2-3, with D tentatively TRBD2 (7 bases). The V end was cut by 6 bases, the J end by 0 bases, with 16 bases between. The CDR3 loop spans 16 amino acids. Germline lookup yields CDR1 SGHVS and CDR2 FNYEAQ. CDR3 protein: CASSRGALRSTDTQYF. In DNA form, the CDR3 reads TGTGCCAGCAGTCGGGGGGCGCTTAGGAGCACAGATACGCAGTATTTT.

The V and J genes are TRBV10-3 and TRBJ2-7, with D possibly matching TRBD1 (6 bases). The V and J ends lost 8 bases and 1 base respectively, with 18 bases between them. This CDR3 region has 15 residues. CDR1 and CDR2 from the germline V gene are ENHRY and SYGVKD. CDR3 protein: CAIRSDSRRSYEQYF. The CDR3 bases are TGTGCCATCCGCTCGGACAGTCGAAGATCCTACGAGCAGTACTTC.

This clone has a handful of counts. The chain recombines TRBV19 with TRBJ1-5; the D is unclear. Germline V gives CDR1 LNHDA, CDR2 SQIVND (reference sequence). V lost 5 bases and J 0 bases, leaving 8 bases between the germline ends. The CDR3 loop spans 14 amino acids. The CDR3: CASSVRYSNQPQHF. CDR3 coding DNA: TGTGCCAGTAGTGTGCGTTATAGCAATCAGCCCCAGCATTTT. The full variable domain, rest sourced from reference TRBV19 and TRBJ1-5, is DGGITQSPKYLFRKEGQNVTLSCEQNLNHDAMYWYRQDPGQGLRLIYYSQIVNDFQKGDIAEGYSVSREKKESFPLTVTSAQKNPTAFYLCASSVRYSNQPQHFGDGTRLSIL.

The chain uses TRBV27 and TRBJ1-1; D gene unclear. The V and J ends lost 0 bases and 4 bases respectively, with 6 bases between them. The germline gives CDR1 MNHEY, CDR2 SMNVEV (reference sequence). There are 13 residues in the CDR3. The CDR3 is CASSLSALTEAFF. In nucleotides, the CDR3 is TGTGCCAGCAGTTTATCGGCCCTCACTGAAGCTTTCTTT.

The V and J genes are TRBV9 and TRBJ1-3; the match to TRBD1 covers 10 bases. The CDR3 is 17 residues long. The J segment lost 0 bases and the V segment lost 3 bases, leaving 6 bases of the junction unmatched. From germline, CDR1 is SGDLS and CDR2 YYNGEE. Here the CDR3 reads CASSGQGATNSGNTIYF. The CDR3 nucleotides read TGTGCCAGCAGCGGACAGGGGGCTACGAACTCTGGAAACACCATATATTTT.

This clone was observed a handful of times. The chain has TRBV13 and TRBJ1-2, with D unresolved. The germline gives CDR1 PRHDT, CDR2 FYEKMQ (reference sequence). There are 14 residues in the CDR3. The V end lost 5 bases, the J end lost 5 bases, and 15 bases lay between the germline ends. CDR3 DNA sequence: TGTGCCAGCAGCCCCCGTCAGTTGTTTTATGGCTACACCTTC. This gives the protein CASSPRQLFYGYTF.

The chain recombines TRBV13 with TRBJ1-1; TRBD1 might be the D (6 bases). The CDR3 is 17 residues long. V shed 0 bases and J shed 1 base, with 15 bases lying between them. Germline CDR1 is PRHDT and CDR2 is FYEKMQ (reference sequence). The DNA of the CDR3 is TGTGCCAGCAGCTTAGGCGGGGGGGGCAGGACGAACACTGAAGCTTTCTTT. The encoded protein is CASSLGGGGRTNTEAFF.

Regarding this clone: Other DNA sequences in this sample translate to the same CDR3. V and J are TRBV7-8 and TRBJ1-4; no definite D call. Germline loops: CDR1 SGHVS, CDR2 FQNEAQ. V lost 1 base and J 8 bases, leaving 8 bases between the germline ends. The CDR3 loop spans 13 amino acids. CDR3 nucleotide sequence: TGTGCCAGCAGCTTAGGATCACGGGAAAAACTGTTTTTT. Encoded protein: CASSLGSREKLFF.

This chain links TRBV11-3 with TRBJ2-1; 10 bases match TRBD1. The CDR3 contains 15 residues. Germline CDR1 SGHNT, CDR2 YENEEA. V shed 3 bases and J 6 bases; nucleotides not matched to a gene: 5. The CDR3 DNA reads TGTGCCAGCAGCTTTACCGGGACAGGGGCCAATGAGCAGTTCTTC. Translation: CASSFTGTGANEQFF.

This chain uses TRBV7-9 with TRBJ2-1; 9 bases line up with TRBD1. The CDR3 spans 14 residues. V lost 5 bases and J lost 9; bases outside the gene matches: 8. CDR1 is SEHNR and CDR2 is FQNEAQ in the germline V gene (reference sequence). The CDR3 here is CASSGQGRRGEQFF. The DNA of the CDR3 is TGTGCCAGCAGCGGACAGGGGCGCCGGGGTGAGCAGTTCTTC. The complete variable domain, with remaining parts taken from reference TRBV7-9 and TRBJ2-1, reads DTGVSQNPRHKITKRGQNVTFRCDPISEHNRLYWYRQTLGQGPEFLTYFQNEAQLEKSRLLSDRFSAERPKGSFSTLEIQRTEQGDSAMYLCASSGQGRRGEQFFGPGTRLTVL.

V usage is TRBV13 and J usage is TRBJ1-5; 8 nucleotides align to TRBD1. Germline-derived CDR1 and CDR2 are PRHDT and FYEKMQ (reference sequence). V was pared by 5 bases and J by 10 bases, with 7 bases of the junction left unmatched. The CDR3 contains 13 residues. The chain's CDR3 is CASSPGRGRPQHF. The CDR3 nucleotides read TGTGCCAGCAGCCCAGGCAGGGGGCGACCCCAGCATTTT.

The chain combines TRBV11-2 with TRBJ2-1; TRBD1 matches at 7 bases. V shed 1 base and J 3 bases; nucleotides not matched to a gene: 6. CDR1 and CDR2 from the germline V gene are SGHAT and FQNNGV. The CDR3 sequence is 16 residues long. CDR3: CASSLVTAGGYNEQFF. CDR3 nucleotides: TGTGCCAGCAGCTTAGTTACCGCAGGGGGCTACAATGAGCAGTTCTTC.

The chain employs TRBV5-1 and TRBJ2-1, with D unclear. The CDR3 runs 15 residues. Germline CDR1 is SGHRS and CDR2 is YFSETQ. V gave up 4 bases and J gave up 0 bases, with 11 bases separating them. CDR3 loop: CASSLATSSYNEQFF. The CDR3 nucleotides are TGCGCCAGCAGCCTTGCAACGAGCTCCTACAATGAGCAGTTCTTC.

J is TRBJ2-5 and V is TRBV5-1; D possibly corresponds to TRBD2 (6 bases). Germline CDR1 is SGHRS and CDR2 is YFSETQ. The germline V and J ends were trimmed by 10 bases and 1 base, with 23 bases remaining between them. The CDR3 loop spans 16 amino acids. The CDR3 region is CAGTSRSGGIQETQYF. DNA for the CDR3: TGCGCCGGAACTAGCCGTTCCGGCGGCATCCAAGAGACCCAGTACTTC.

The rearrangement uses TRBV6-1 and TRBJ2-1; 9 nucleotides align to TRBD1. Germline V gives CDR1 MNHNS, CDR2 SASEGT. The CDR3 runs 15 residues. The junction had 10 bases not matched to a gene; V was cut back by 7 bases and J by 6 bases. For the CDR3, the DNA is TGTGCCAGCACCCGCTCGGGGACAGGGATCAATGAGCAGTTCTTC. Amino acids: CASTRSGTGINEQFF.

The chain carries TRBV18 and TRBJ1-5; D unclear. The germline CDR1 and CDR2 sequences are KGHSH and LQKENI. V was shortened by 4 bases and J by 4 bases, with 5 bases between the two germline ends. The CDR3 is 12 residues long. CDR3 sequence: CASSQQNQPQHF. The CDR3 bases are TGTGCCAGCTCACAACAGAATCAGCCCCAGCATTTT.

The genes are TRBV5-1 and TRBJ1-6; perhaps TRBD1 as D (5 bases). Deletions cut 5 bases from V and 1 base from J, with 13 bases between. Germline V CDR1 and CDR2: SGHRS, YFSETQ. The CDR3 runs to 16 residues. CDR3 nucleotide sequence: TGCGCCAGCAGTTTGCAGGGTAGTTCCTATAATTCACCCCTCCACTTT. It specifies CASSLQGSSYNSPLHF.